This T cell receptor (beta chain) was sequenced in a study of T cell responses to AZD1222 COVID-19 vaccine. This CDR3 comprises 18 residues. Clones were read by immunoSEQ multiplex PCR, and TCRdb kept only the in-frame ones, dropping some. The sample contains about 82,000 clones, 80% to 90% of which appear only once. The sequencing here drew on peripheral blood, taken on day 0 of AZD1222 vaccination. This chain links TRBV12-2 with TRBJ1-2; TRBD1, the table's D call, lacks a check against the DNA. TRBV12-2 is a recognized pseudogene. This receptor was obtained from an adult in good health. The CDR3 here is CASRLNSIHRPPNYGYTF. The CDR3 DNA is TGTGCAAGTCGTCTAAACTCAATCCACAGGCCCCCTAACTATGGCTACACCTTC.